This T cell receptor beta chain appears in the sequencing data of a study of blood T cell repertoires in COVID-19. This CDR3 region has 16 residues. As handled by the study authors: Amplified reference gene primers provided the basis for estimating nucleated cell counts. Produced via immunoSEQ multiplex PCR; TCRdb's table is partial and in-frame only. The V and J calls and the clone size are those of that table, but D and trimming were determined from the DNA. The sample shows about 94,000 clones, under 90% of them seen only once. The clonotype comes from a human donor in a cohort sampled during active COVID-19. The sequenced sample consisted of peripheral blood. This rearrangement joins TRBV21-1 to TRBJ2-7; TRBD1 was called by the table and not checked on the DNA. TRBV21-1 counts as a pseudogene. CDR3 protein: CASPLPLDRGLYEQYF. In DNA, the CDR3 is TGTGCCAGCCCCCTTCCCCTAGACAGGGGGCTGTACGAGCAGTACTTC.